This T cell receptor beta chain came from a study of shared clonotypes between healthy human individuals. On the study more broadly: Used for every donor were three CD4 naive, three CD4 memory, two CD8 naive and one CD8 memory plate.

Whole-study results and caveats: Non-shared clonotypes were found to have lower generation probabilities than the clonotypes that were shared by all four of the sorted-subset donors. It was the few donors that limited the genetic and exposure-history diversity represented.

Points on this clone: The antigen is undetermined.

Germline CDR1 and CDR2: ENHRY and SYGVKD. With 2 bases removed from V and 4 bases from J, the gap between germline ends came to 11 bases. CDR3 length: 14 amino acids. Original analysis: Junction-only immunoSEQ data arrived without quality scores, meaning filtering differed. Assay: immunoSEQ multiplex PCR; the TCRdb copy retains only in-frame clones and omits some. V, J and clone size were drawn from that table, and D and trimming were deduced from the DNA. The sample includes approximately 500,000 clones, 95% to 97% of them seen just once. The chain couples TRBV10-3 to TRBJ1-2; D gene unclear. Sequenced: naive CD4+ T cells sorted from blood. As to subset: CD45RA+ positively selected. This TCR was recovered from a woman aged 30 to 39 in good health. This CDR3 is CAISEPTFSYGYTF. CDR3 DNA: TGTGCCATCAGTGAGCCAACCTTCTCCTATGGCTACACCTTC.